Presented here are 9 T cell receptor beta chains from one specimen sequenced in a study of early T cells in non-severe SARS-CoV-2 infection. TCRdb analysed the 5' RACE reads with MiXCR anew, one entry per CDR3 protein. The sample shows more than 55,000 distinct CDR3 sequences, 10% to 15% of them seen only once. Sequences were obtained from whole blood. All receptors derive from an adult who was a healthcare worker with PCR-confirmed SARS-CoV-2 infection or an uninfected control (not recorded which).

This clonotype was recorded many times. The chain combines TRBV27 with TRBJ1-1; D is unclear. The V gene lost 0 bases and the J gene lost 6 bases, with 5 bases spanning the gap. This CDR3 contains 12 residues. From germline, CDR1 is MNHEY and CDR2 SMNVEV (reference sequence). CDR3 protein: CASSLSGSEAFF. CDR3 DNA: TGTGCCAGCAGTTTATCCGGGTCTGAAGCTTTCTTT.

This clonotype has just a few counts. This chain connects TRBV2 to TRBJ2-3; D is undetermined. The V end was cut by 5 bases, the J end by 6 bases, with 15 bases between. This CDR3 has 14 residues. The V gene's germline CDR1 is SNHLY and CDR2 FYNNEI. CDR3 residues: CASSRTGLVDTQYF. CDR3 coding DNA: TGTGCCAGCAGTAGGACCGGATTAGTTGATACGCAGTATTTT.

The J gene is TRBJ2-3, the V gene TRBV4-1; the match to TRBD2 covers 11 bases. The CDR3 length is 18 residues. In germline, CDR1 is MGHRA, CDR2 YSYEKL. Trimming cost V 0 bases and J 1 base; bases outside gene matches: 6. CDR3 nucleotide sequence: TGCGCCAGCAGCCAAGAGTATAGCGGGGGGGCCCGCACAGATACGCAGTATTTT. Translating it yields CASSQEYSGGARTDTQYF.

This clonotype was detected ten times or more. The chain joins TRBV7-9 to TRBJ1-2; 8 nucleotides match TRBD1. The CDR3 sequence is 15 residues long. V was pared by 6 bases and J by 5 bases, with 11 bases of the junction left unmatched. Per germline, CDR1 SEHNR and CDR2 FQNEAQ (reference sequence). The CDR3 nucleotides are TGTGCCAGCAGTTACACTCAGGGGGCGCTGTATGGCTACACCTTC. This translates into CASSYTQGALYGYTF.

This clonotype was detected ten times or more. The chain uses TRBV7-8 and TRBJ1-6; no definite D call. The CDR3 sequence is 14 residues long. The V gene's germline CDR1 is SGHVS and CDR2 FQNEAQ. Trimming removed 5 bases from V and 7 bases from J, with 12 bases in between. The DNA of the CDR3 is TGTGCCAGCAGCCCACTGGGGTCCAATTCACCCCTCCACTTT. Its translation: CASSPLGSNSPLHF.

This sequence joins TRBV11-3 and TRBJ1-2, with D perhaps matching TRBD1 (6 bases). Between the trimmed V and J ends, which lost 8 bases and 0 bases, there was a span of 10 bases. The germline V gene has CDR1 SGHNT and CDR2 YENEEA. The CDR3 has 13 amino acids. CDR3 DNA: TGTGCCAGCCTTGGACAGCCTAACTATGGCTACACCTTC. It encodes CASLGQPNYGYTF. The whole variable domain, filled in from reference TRBV11-3 and TRBJ1-2, reads EAGVVQSPRYKIIEKKQPVAFWCNPISGHNTLYWYLQNLGQGPELLIRYENEEAVDDSQLPKDRFSAERLKGVDSTLKIQPAELGDSAVYLCASLGQPNYGYTFGSGTRLTVV.

DNA of the CDR3: TGTGCCAGTAGTATAGGAGGGTCAAGGTCCTACGAGCAGTACTTC. This codes for CASSIGGSRSYEQYF. J is TRBJ2-7 and V is TRBV19; D may be TRBD2 (5 bases). Germline V gene sequence: CDR1 LNHDA, CDR2 SQIVND (reference sequence). V was shortened by 1 base and J by 1 base, with 11 bases between the two germline ends. The CDR3 has 15 residues.

The genes are TRBV5-5 and TRBJ1-5; weak D call: TRBD1 (5 bases). With 4 bases removed from V and 3 bases from J, the gap between germline ends came to 17 bases. The CDR3 runs to 16 residues. Germline lookup yields CDR1 SGHKS and CDR2 YYEKEE (reference sequence). The CDR3 coding sequence is TGTGCCAGCAGCCTGGCGGGGGTTTGGGACAATCAGCCCCAGCATTTT. Protein: CASSLAGVWDNQPQHF.

In this sample, this clonotype turned up a few times. The chain recombines TRBV10-1 with TRBJ1-5; TRBD1 matches at 7 bases. Germline assignment: CDR1 WNHNN and CDR2 SYGVQD (reference sequence). The CDR3 runs 16 residues. The V gene end was trimmed by 5 bases and the J gene end by 0 bases; junction bases not matched to a gene: 7. CDR3 amino acids: CASSRTGARSNQPQHF. The CDR3 DNA reads TGCGCCAGCAGTCGAACAGGGGCCCGTAGCAATCAGCCCCAGCATTTT.